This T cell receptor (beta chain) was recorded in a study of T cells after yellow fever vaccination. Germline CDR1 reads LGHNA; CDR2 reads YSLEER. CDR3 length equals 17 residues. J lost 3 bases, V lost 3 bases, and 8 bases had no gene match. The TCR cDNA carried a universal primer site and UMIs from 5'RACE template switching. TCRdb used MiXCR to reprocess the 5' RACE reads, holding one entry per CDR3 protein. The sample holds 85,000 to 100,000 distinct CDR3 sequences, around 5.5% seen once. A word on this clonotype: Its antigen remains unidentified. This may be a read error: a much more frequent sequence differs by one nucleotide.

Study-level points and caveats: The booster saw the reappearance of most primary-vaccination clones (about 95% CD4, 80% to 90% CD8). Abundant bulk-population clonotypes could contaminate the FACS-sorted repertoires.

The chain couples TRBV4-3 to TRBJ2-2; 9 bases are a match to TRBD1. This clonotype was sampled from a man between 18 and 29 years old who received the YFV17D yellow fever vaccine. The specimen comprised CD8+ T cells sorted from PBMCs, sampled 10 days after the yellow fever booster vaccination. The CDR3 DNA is TGCGCCAGCAGCCACGGGACAGGGTTAAAGGACACCGGGGAGCTGTTTTTT. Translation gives CASSHGTGLKDTGELFF.